One sample yielded the 5 T cell receptor beta chains listed below, sequenced in a study of cytomegalovirus exposure and HLA in healthy donors. TCRdb's copy holds only in-frame clones and misses some; the assay was immunoSEQ multiplex PCR. Found here are 160,000 or so clones, less than 90% of them singletons; the top ten hold roughly 10%. The sequenced sample consisted of PBMCs. The source of these receptors is a man in his thirties or forties in good health and CMV-seropositive.

This clone occurred many times. CDR3 sequence (DNA): TGTGCCAGCAGCTCCGGACTTGACAGGGTCTACGAGCAGTACTTC. The encoded protein is CASSSGLDRVYEQYF. The chain recombines TRBV7-9 with TRBJ2-7, with 7 bases matching TRBD1. Losses at the gene ends were 4 bases for V and 3 bases for J; bases not matched to a gene: 9. The CDR3 is 15 amino acids. The germline V gene encodes CDR1 SEHNR and CDR2 FQNEAQ (reference sequence).

The chain couples TRBV6-1 to TRBJ1-4; D is possibly TRBD1 (6 bases). The CDR3 is 15 amino acids. V was clipped by 6 bases and J by 8 bases, with 19 bases between them. Germline loops: CDR1 MNHNS, CDR2 SASEGT. CDR3 nucleotides: TGTGCCAGCAGACCGACAGGAACCACGGTGGAAAAACTGTTTTTT. Translated, it gives CASRPTGTTVEKLFF.

The V gene is TRBV6-5, the J gene TRBJ2-7; 11 nucleotides agree with TRBD2. The trim removed 1 base at V and 7 bases at J, leaving 9 bases unmatched. The CDR3 contains 16 residues. Germline loops: CDR1 MNHEY, CDR2 SVGAGI. Written as DNA, the CDR3 is TGTGCCAGCAGTTACTGGACTAGCGGGCCCCGGGGGGAGCAGTACTTC. Translating gives CASSYWTSGPRGEQYF.

This clone showed up just a few times. The chain is built from TRBV27 and TRBJ2-2, with 7 bases lining up with TRBD2. This CDR3 spans 15 amino acids. Per the germline V gene, CDR1 is MNHEY and CDR2 is SMNVEV (reference sequence). V gave up 8 bases and J gave up 3 bases; unmatched junction bases: 9. CDR3 region: CASGGDSTDTGELFF. CDR3 nucleotides: TGTGCCAGCGGGGGGGATTCAACGGACACCGGGGAGCTGTTTTTT.

V usage is TRBV2 and J usage is TRBJ1-5; D ambiguous. CDR3 length: 15 amino acids. CDR1 is SNHLY, CDR2 FYNNEI, per germline. Trimming cost V 6 bases and J 1 base, with 13 bases left between them. The CDR3 here is CASRDRHTSNQPQHF. As DNA, the CDR3 is TGTGCCAGCAGAGACCGACACACAAGCAATCAGCCCCAGCATTTT.